These 5 T cell receptor beta chains originate from one sample sequenced in a study of T cell changes during pregnancy in multiple sclerosis. Method: immunoSEQ multiplex PCR; TCRdb's copy keeps in-frame clones and lacks some. The table has about 60,000 clones, approximately 90% seen once. Sequencing used peripheral blood, obtained in the second trimester of pregnancy. Receptor source: a female donor with multiple sclerosis, enrolled in a pregnancy study.

The V and J genes are TRBV28 and TRBJ1-5; 10 bases match TRBD1. The germline V gene encodes CDR1 MDHEN and CDR2 SYDVKM. The CDR3 consists of 15 residues. J lost 6 bases, V lost 4 bases, and 6 bases had no gene match. This CDR3 is CASSSGQGVGQPQHF. The CDR3 DNA reads TGTGCCAGCAGTTCAGGACAGGGGGTGGGTCAGCCCCAGCATTTT.

The rearrangement joins TRBV28 to TRBJ1-2; 9 nucleotides align to TRBD1. The J segment lost 8 bases and the V segment lost 4 bases, leaving 8 bases of the junction unmatched. This CDR3 comprises 14 residues. Germline CDR1 MDHEN, CDR2 SYDVKM. CDR3 loop: CASSSEGDRAGYTF. CDR3 sequence (DNA): TGTGCCAGCAGTTCCGAGGGGGACAGGGCGGGCTACACCTTC.

This clone has just a few counts. This chain's CDR3 is CASSTGTGLGGQFF. The CDR3 bases are TGTGCCAGTAGTACCGGGACAGGCCTGGGGGGGCAGTTCTTC. V usage is TRBV19 and J usage is TRBJ2-1, with 8 bases fitting TRBD1. With V trimmed by 4 bases and J by 12 bases, 11 bases remained unmatched. CDR1 is LNHDA, CDR2 SQIVND, per germline (reference sequence). The CDR3 is 14 amino acids.

This rearrangement joins TRBV12-2 to TRBJ1-5; the table's D call, TRBD1, has no DNA check behind it. TRBV12-2 is described as a pseudogene. This CDR3 is 20 amino acids long. This CDR3 reads CASRLALSLSWGYSNQPQHF. The CDR3 DNA sequence: TGTGCAAGTCGCTTAGCGCTCTCGTTGTCTTGGGGCTATAGCAATCAGCCCCAGCATTTT.

This clone has only one observation. This rearrangement joins TRBV27 to TRBJ1-2; possible D gene TRBD1, 6 bases. The CDR3 has 16 residues. The V gene's germline CDR1 is MNHEY and CDR2 SMNVEV (reference sequence). Trimming shortened V by 5 bases and J by 2 bases, and 18 bases separated the two germline ends. CDR3 bases: TGTGCCAGCAGTGGTGTATGGGAGGGGGAAAACTATGGCTACACCTTC. Translating gives CASSGVWEGENYGYTF.